Listed here are 10 T cell receptor beta chains from one sample, sequenced in a study of T cell responses to AZD1222 COVID-19 vaccine. Sequencing used immunoSEQ multiplex PCR; TCRdb keeps in-frame clones, though not all of them. This table has roughly 100,000 clones, 89% appearing once. Sequences were derived from peripheral blood, sampled 28 days after the second AZD1222 dose. These receptors all come from an adult who received the AZD1222 COVID-19 vaccine.

This chain connects TRBV7-8 to TRBJ2-5; TRBD2 agrees at 8 bases. Germline V gene data show CDR1 as SGHVS and CDR2 as FQNEAQ. The CDR3 sequence is 15 residues long. V shed 2 bases and J 5 bases; nucleotides not matched to a gene: 7. Here the CDR3 reads CASSLSSAGAETQYF. In DNA form, the CDR3 reads TGTGCCAGCAGCTTAAGTTCAGCGGGGGCCGAGACCCAGTACTTC. Supplemented by reference TRBV7-8 and TRBJ2-5, the full variable domain reads GAGVSQSPRYKVAKRGQDVALRCDPISGHVSLFWYQQALGQGPEFLTYFQNEAQLDKSGLPSDRFFAERPEGSVSTLKIQRTQQEDSAVYLCASSLSSAGAETQYFGPGTRLLVL.

The chain has TRBV28 and TRBJ1-6, with D possibly TRBD1 on 5 matching bases. The CDR3 has 18 residues. CDR1 MDHEN and CDR2 SYDVKM come from the germline V gene. Trimming took off 5 bases at V and 3 bases at J, with 20 bases between the two ends. The CDR3 region has the DNA TGTGCCAGCAGTACAGGCCTGGGACTGCAATTCTATAATTCACCCCTCCACTTT. It specifies CASSTGLGLQFYNSPLHF.

The chain carries TRBV6-5 and TRBJ2-7; 12 bases line up with TRBD2. The length of the CDR3 is 14 residues. V lost 5 bases and J lost 5; bases outside the gene matches: 4. Germline assignment: CDR1 MNHEY and CDR2 SVGAGI. The CDR3 DNA reads TGTGCCAGCAGTCGACTAGCGGGAGCAGACGAGCAGTACTTC. Protein: CASSRLAGADEQYF.

This sequence joins TRBV28 and TRBJ1-2; 9 bases agree with TRBD1. Germline V gene lookup returns CDR1 MDHEN and CDR2 SYDVKM. Trimming took 4 bases from V and 2 from J; bases not matched to a gene: 2. CDR3 length: 14 residues. This CDR3 reads CASSSGTGNYGYTF. As DNA, the CDR3 is TGTGCCAGCAGTTCCGGGACAGGGAACTATGGCTACACCTTC.

CDR3 bases: TGTGCCAGCAGTTACCCCGAGGGGGGGAAAGTCCATGGCTACACCTTC. Translation: CASSYPEGGKVHGYTF. This rearrangement joins TRBV6-6 to TRBJ1-2, with TRBD1 as a possible D gene (6 bases). V gave up 2 bases and J gave up 6 bases, with 19 bases separating them. Germline V gene data show CDR1 as MNHNY and CDR2 as SVGAGI (reference sequence). The CDR3 totals 16 residues.

The gene calls are TRBV5-1 and TRBJ1-1; a possible D gene is TRBD1 (6 bases). Germline CDR1 reads SGHRS; CDR2 reads YFSETQ. Trimming cost V 0 bases and J 0 bases, with 9 bases left between them. The CDR3 totals 15 residues. CDR3 DNA sequence: TGCGCCAGCAGCTTGGTTCAGGGGTTGAACACTGAAGCTTTCTTT. It yields the protein CASSLVQGLNTEAFF.

The V and J genes are TRBV7-6 and TRBJ2-1; 10 bases line up with TRBD2. CDR1 is SGHVS, CDR2 FNYEAQ, per germline. V lost 0 bases and J lost 7; bases outside the gene matches: 12. This CDR3 contains 18 residues. Here the CDR3 reads CASSLAGGGTSVRNEQFF. CDR3 coding DNA: TGTGCCAGCAGCTTAGCAGGCGGGGGGACTAGCGTAAGGAATGAGCAGTTCTTC.

Only one count was recorded for this clone. This chain connects TRBV29-1 to TRBJ2-1, with 14 bases fitting TRBD2. Germline V lookup: CDR1 SQVTM, CDR2 ANQGSEA. With V trimmed by 7 bases and J by 9 bases, 5 bases remained unmatched. This CDR3 has 13 amino acids. The CDR3 is CSGGLAGDIEQFF. The CDR3 region has the DNA TGCAGCGGGGGACTAGCGGGAGATATTGAGCAGTTCTTC.

The chain combines TRBV21-1 with TRBJ2-1; TRBD1, as called in the table, went unchecked against the DNA. TRBV21-1 is tagged as a pseudogene. The CDR3 length is 16 residues. The CDR3 DNA reads TGTGCCAGCAGCAAGAATTACCGGGACAGTTACAATGAGCAGTTCTTC. As protein: CASSKNYRDSYNEQFF.

The count of this clone is one. The CDR3, as DNA: TGTGCCAGCAGCGCCCGTAGGGAGGATACGCAGTATTTT. Encoded protein: CASSARREDTQYF. The gene calls are TRBV7-3 and TRBJ2-3; the D gene is possibly TRBD2 (5 bases). The germline V and J ends were trimmed by 5 bases and 6 bases, with 12 bases remaining between them. This CDR3 contains 13 residues. Germline loops: CDR1 SGHTA, CDR2 FQGTGA.